This TCR beta chain was captured in a study of T cell responses to AZD1222 COVID-19 vaccine. The study, taken as a whole, reports: Only five or six people who got AZD1222 tested seropositive at baseline. Compared with day 0, the breadth and depth of the Spike-specific TCR repertoire rose significantly after two doses of AZD1222.

Libraries were prepared by immunoSEQ multiplex PCR; TCRdb keeps only in-frame clonotypes and omits some of them. The sample carries approximately 110,000 clones, over 85% recorded once. The CDR3 spans 16 residues. CDR1 is MNHEY, CDR2 SMNVEV, per germline (reference sequence). A note on this clone: Its matching antigen is unknown. One junction end disagrees with the germline gene, perhaps due to a read error.

Sequences were derived from peripheral blood, sampled on day 0 of AZD1222 vaccination. The TCR sequence derives from an adult in good health. The chain carries TRBV27 and TRBJ1-2, with 8 nucleotides matching TRBD1. The CDR3 region has the DNA TGTGCCAGCAGCTTATCCTACGTGACAGGGGACTATGGCTACACCTTC. Encoded protein: CASSLSYVTGDYGYTF.